This T cell receptor beta chain was identified during a study of Ad26.COV2.S vaccination and SARS-CoV-2 variants. Across the study: Ad26.COV2.S shots went into the muscle once or twice, 56 days apart.

This sample's treatment: 19 received Ad26.COV2.S at low or high dose, single or two shots; 5 received placebo; per-sample allocation not given. Day 63 following the first vaccine or placebo injection was when the samples were taken. It was Wuhan-strain SARS-CoV-2 spike that the Ad26 vaccine vector expressed. Trimming took 4 bases from V and 4 from J, leaving 15 bases between them. The V gene's germline CDR1 is MNHEY and CDR2 SVGAGI. This CDR3 has 15 amino acids. Generated by immunoSEQ multiplex PCR, the TCRdb table keeps only in-frame clones and is missing some. The table records 350,000 to 400,000 clones, about nine tenths of them present only once.

The sample consisted of peripheral blood, taken in a trial of Ad26.COV2.S vaccine versus placebo. This chain links TRBV6-5 with TRBJ2-3, with D possibly matching TRBD2 (7 bases). The clonotype comes from a person aged 18-60 years who received the Ad26.COV2.S COVID-19 vaccine or a placebo. The CDR3 spells CASSSRGGLPDTQYF. The CDR3 nucleotides are TGTGCCAGCAGTTCCCGCGGGGGCCTGCCAGATACGCAGTATTTT.